These T cell receptor beta chains were read from a single sample in a study of regulatory T cells in long-lasting Graves disease. A single record per CDR3 protein comes from TCRdb applying MiXCR to the multiplex PCR reads. Among about 500,000 distinct CDR3 sequences listed, around 11% were seen once. The same data also contributed to another study, on T cells in Graves' hyperthyroidism and ophthalmopathy.

The specimen comprised peripheral blood mononuclear cells (PBMCs), sampled at new diagnosis, from a patient treated with antithyroid drugs. The receptor source for this set is a woman in her thirties with Graves disease. Both conserved end residues are part of each CDR3. Each record gives: V gene, clone size, D gene, J gene, CDR3 DNA, CDR3 protein. D genes are given only for firm matches. A clone size is listed for some rows: how often the clone was seen (once, few, many), or a class if it is expanded.

>TRBV2|many|.|TRBJ1-1
TGTGCCAGCAGTGAATACTGGTCGCAGATTGTCACTGAAGCTTTCTTT
CASSEYWSQIVTEAFF
>TRBV19|few|.|TRBJ1-2
TGTGCCAGTAGTATTGGAAAGAAGGGCTATGGCTACACCTTC
CASSIGKKGYGYTF
>TRBV9|.|.|TRBJ1-1
TGTGCCAGCAGCGTAGAGGCCAGGGGGAACACTGAAGCTTTCTTT
CASSVEARGNTEAFF
>TRBV29-1|many|.|TRBJ2-5
TGCAGCGTTGATAAGGCAGTTCAAGAGACCCAGTACTTC
CSVDKAVQETQYF
>TRBV10-3|once|.|TRBJ2-1
TGTGCCATCAGTGAAGGTGGAAATGAGCAGTTCTTC
CAISEGGNEQFF
>TRBV2|few|.|TRBJ1-5
TGTGCCAGCAGTCGAGGGGTAATTCAGCCCCAGCATTTT
CASSRGVIQPQHF
>TRBV28|many|TRBD1|TRBJ1-5
TGTGCCAGCAGCTACCGAACCGGGACAGGTTTTTATAGCAATCAGCCCCAGCATTTT
CASSYRTGTGFYSNQPQHF
>TRBV20-1|few|TRBD2|TRBJ2-1
TGCAGTGCGAAAGCCGCGGATAGCGGGAGGGCCCATGAGCAGTTCTTC
CSAKAADSGRAHEQFF
>TRBV28|many|TRBD1|TRBJ2-7
TGTGCCAGCAGCCTACCGGGGACAGGCTCCTACGAGCAGTACTTC
CASSLPGTGSYEQYF
>TRBV7-9|.|TRBD2|TRBJ2-1
TGTGCCAGCAGCGGGCGATCTAGCGGGAGTGAGCAGTTCTTC
CASSGRSSGSEQFF
>TRBV7-9|many|.|TRBJ2-7
TGTGCCAGCAGTTCGGGGACTGCCTCCTACGAGCAGTACTTC
CASSSGTASYEQYF
>TRBV19|many|TRBD1|TRBJ1-1
TGTGCCAGTAGTGAATGGGACAGGGGAACTGAAGCTTTCTTT
CASSEWDRGTEAFF
>TRBV6-2/TRBV6-3|few|.|TRBJ2-1
TGTGCCAGCAGTGGGTTTAGGTGGACAGATAGCTCCTACAATGAGCAGTTCTTC
CASSGFRWTDSSYNEQFF
>TRBV7-2|many|.|TRBJ1-4
TGTGCCAGCAGCTTAGGTGTGTTGGACAGAGGAGAAAAACTGTTTTTT
CASSLGVLDRGEKLFF
>TRBV10-3|many|TRBD1|TRBJ1-1
TGTGCCATCAGGGGACTGGGACAGGGGGAGGCTGAAGCTTTCTTT
CAIRGLGQGEAEAFF
>TRBV3-1|.|TRBD1|TRBJ1-5
TGTGCCAGCAGCCAAGCGGTTTTGGGACAGGGGGCGAATCAGCCCCAGCATTTT
CASSQAVLGQGANQPQHF
>TRBV20-1|many|.|TRBJ1-4
TGCAGTGCATGGACGGCAGAAGGAGAAAAACTGTTTTTT
CSAWTAEGEKLFF
>TRBV6-5|.|.|TRBJ2-3
TGTGCCAGCAGTTACCGCGGGGAACCCGCGGCAGATACGCAGTATTTT
CASSYRGEPAADTQYF
>TRBV20-1|.|TRBD1|TRBJ1-5
TGCAGTGCTTCGACAGGGGCCCAACAGCCCCAGCATTTT
CSASTGAQQPQHF
>TRBV10-3|few|TRBD1|TRBJ1-1
TGTGCCATCAGCCTCGACAGGGGGAACACTGAAGCTTTCTTT
CAISLDRGNTEAFF
>TRBV30|few|.|TRBJ2-3
TGTGCCTGGAGTTCCGGGACGATGAACACAGATACGCAGTATTTT
CAWSSGTMNTDTQYF
>TRBV7-8|many|TRBD2|TRBJ2-1
TGTGCCAGCAGCCCCCTACCGGCTAGCGGAGAGCAGTTCTTC
CASSPLPASGEQFF
>TRBV29-1|many|.|TRBJ2-3
TGCAGCGTTGAAGATCCTGGTCGACGTAAGAAGACGCAGTATTTT
CSVEDPGRRKKTQYF
>TRBV27|.|TRBD2|TRBJ2-7
TGTGCCAGCAGTTTGGGAGGGCTAGGATTGAGCGAGCAGTACTTC
CASSLGGLGLSEQYF
>TRBV6-2/TRBV6-3|.|.|TRBJ2-2
TGTGCCAGCAGTTCGGACTATAACACCGGGGAGCTGTTTTTT
CASSSDYNTGELFF
>TRBV11-2|many|TRBD1|TRBJ1-2
TGTGCCAGCAGCACCCTCCGGGACAGACGTAGGGACTACACCTTC
CASSTLRDRRRDYTF
>TRBV9|many|TRBD1|TRBJ2-3
TGTGCCAGCAGCACCGACAGGGGTACGCAGTATTTT
CASSTDRGTQYF
>TRBV7-2|many|.|TRBJ2-5
TGTGCCAGCAGCTTAGAAAGAACGACCCAGTACTTC
CASSLERTTQYF